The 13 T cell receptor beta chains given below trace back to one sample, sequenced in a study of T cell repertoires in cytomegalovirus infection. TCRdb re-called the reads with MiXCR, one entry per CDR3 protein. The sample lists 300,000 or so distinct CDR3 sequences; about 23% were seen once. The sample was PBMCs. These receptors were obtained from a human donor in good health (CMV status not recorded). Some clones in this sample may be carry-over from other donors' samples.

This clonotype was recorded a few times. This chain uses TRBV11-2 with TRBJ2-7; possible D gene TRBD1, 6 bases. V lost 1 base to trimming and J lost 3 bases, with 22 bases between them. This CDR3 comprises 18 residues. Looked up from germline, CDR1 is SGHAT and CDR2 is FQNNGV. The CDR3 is CASSLVGRGASIIYEQYF. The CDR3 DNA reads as TGTGCCAGCAGCTTAGTTGGCAGGGGAGCTTCTATAATCTACGAGCAGTACTTC.

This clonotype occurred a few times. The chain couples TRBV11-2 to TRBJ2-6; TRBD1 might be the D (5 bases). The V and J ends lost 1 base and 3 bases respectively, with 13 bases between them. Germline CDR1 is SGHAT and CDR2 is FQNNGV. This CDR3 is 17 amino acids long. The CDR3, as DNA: TGTGCCAGCAGCTTAGGAGTAGGGGTCAGTGGGGCCAACGTCCTGACTTTC. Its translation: CASSLGVGVSGANVLTF.

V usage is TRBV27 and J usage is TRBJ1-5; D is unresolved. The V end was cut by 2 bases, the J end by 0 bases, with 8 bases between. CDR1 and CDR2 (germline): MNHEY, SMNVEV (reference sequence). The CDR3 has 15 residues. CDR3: CASSLVRDSNQPQHF. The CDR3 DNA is TGTGCCAGCAGTTTAGTGAGGGATAGCAATCAGCCCCAGCATTTT.

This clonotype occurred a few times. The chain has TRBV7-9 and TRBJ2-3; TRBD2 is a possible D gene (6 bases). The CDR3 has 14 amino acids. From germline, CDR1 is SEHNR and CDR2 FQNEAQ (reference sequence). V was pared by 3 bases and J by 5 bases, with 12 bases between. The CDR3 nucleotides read TGTGCCAGCAGCTTGGCGGGGTTTGGAGATACGCAGTATTTT. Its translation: CASSLAGFGDTQYF.

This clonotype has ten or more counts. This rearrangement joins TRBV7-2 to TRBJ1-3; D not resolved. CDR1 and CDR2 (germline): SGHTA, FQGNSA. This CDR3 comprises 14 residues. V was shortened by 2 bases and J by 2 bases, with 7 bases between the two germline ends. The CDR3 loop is CASSLNTAGNTIYF. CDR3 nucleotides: TGTGCCAGCAGCTTAAATACAGCTGGAAACACCATATATTTT.

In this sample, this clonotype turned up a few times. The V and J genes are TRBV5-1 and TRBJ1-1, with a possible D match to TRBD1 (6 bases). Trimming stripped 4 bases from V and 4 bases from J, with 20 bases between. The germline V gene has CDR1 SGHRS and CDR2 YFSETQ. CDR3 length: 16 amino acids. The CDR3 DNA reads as TGCGCCAGCAGCCCCCAACCTGGGGGGGCAGTCACTGAAGCTTTCTTT. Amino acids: CASSPQPGGAVTEAFF.

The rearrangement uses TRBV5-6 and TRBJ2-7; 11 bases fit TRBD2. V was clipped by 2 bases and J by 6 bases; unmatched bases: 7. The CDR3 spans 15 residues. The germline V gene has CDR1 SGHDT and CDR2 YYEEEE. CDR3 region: CASSLIAGGPSEQYF. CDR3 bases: TGTGCCAGCAGCTTAATAGCGGGAGGGCCCTCCGAGCAGTACTTC.

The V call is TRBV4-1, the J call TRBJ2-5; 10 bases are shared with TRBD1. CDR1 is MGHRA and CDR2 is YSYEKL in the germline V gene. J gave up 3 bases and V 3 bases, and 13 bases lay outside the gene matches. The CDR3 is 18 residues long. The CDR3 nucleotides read TGCGCCAGCAGCCAGAGGGGACAGGGGCCCGTGGGGAAAGAGACCCAGTACTTC. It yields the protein CASSQRGQGPVGKETQYF.

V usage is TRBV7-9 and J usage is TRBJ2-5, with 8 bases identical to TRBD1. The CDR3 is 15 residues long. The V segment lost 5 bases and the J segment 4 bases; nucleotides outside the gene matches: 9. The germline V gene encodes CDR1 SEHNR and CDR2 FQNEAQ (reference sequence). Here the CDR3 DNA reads TGTGCCAGCAGCCCACGCAGGGGGCGTGGAGAGACCCAGTACTTC. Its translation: CASSPRRGRGETQYF.

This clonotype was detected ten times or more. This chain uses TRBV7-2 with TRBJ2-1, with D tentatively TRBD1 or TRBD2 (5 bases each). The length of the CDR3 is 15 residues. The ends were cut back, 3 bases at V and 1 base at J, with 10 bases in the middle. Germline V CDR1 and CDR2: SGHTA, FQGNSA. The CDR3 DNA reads TGTGCCAGCAGCTTGGTTGGGGGATCCTACAATGAGCAGTTCTTC. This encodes CASSLVGGSYNEQFF. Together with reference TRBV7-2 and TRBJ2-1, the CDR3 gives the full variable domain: GAGVSQSPSNKVTEKGKDVELRCDPISGHTALYWYRQSLGQGLEFLIYFQGNSAPDKSGLPSDRFSAERTGGSVSTLTIQRTQQEDSAVYLCASSLVGGSYNEQFFGPGTRLTVL.

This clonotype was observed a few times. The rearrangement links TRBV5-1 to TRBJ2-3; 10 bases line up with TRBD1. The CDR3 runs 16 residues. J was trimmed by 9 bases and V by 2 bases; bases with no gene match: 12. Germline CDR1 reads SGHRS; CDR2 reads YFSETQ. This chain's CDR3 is CASSLFSPGTGDTQYF. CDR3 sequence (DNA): TGCGCCAGCAGCTTATTCAGTCCCGGGACAGGGGACACGCAGTATTTT.

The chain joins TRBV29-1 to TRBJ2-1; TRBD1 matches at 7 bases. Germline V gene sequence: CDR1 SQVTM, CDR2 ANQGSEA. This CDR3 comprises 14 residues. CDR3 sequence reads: CGAPTGSFYNEQFF. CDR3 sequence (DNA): TGCGGCGCCCCGACAGGGAGCTTCTACAATGAGCAGTTCTTC.

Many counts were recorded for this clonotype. In nucleotides, the CDR3 is TGTGCCAGCAGCTTAGGAGGCACAGATACGCAGTATTTT. It encodes CASSLGGTDTQYF. V is TRBV11-2 and J is TRBJ2-3, with D unclear. V lost 1 base to trimming and J lost 1 base, with 3 bases between them. Germline CDR1 reads SGHAT; CDR2 reads FQNNGV. The CDR3 loop spans 13 amino acids.